Here is one T cell receptor (beta chain) with its context. This CDR3 is built from 16 residues. V lost 2 bases to trimming and J lost 4 bases; unmatched junction nucleotides: 7. Germline CDR1 SGHRS, CDR2 YFSETQ. These data belong to a study of blood T cell repertoires in COVID-19. Study-wide background: From the United States, Italy and Spain came samples of acute and convalescent COVID-19. Sources were T cells, B-cell-depleted T cells, or PBMCs; the material itself was cDNA or gDNA.

In the source study's methods: Using reference gene primer amplification, nucleated cell counts were estimated. TCRdb keeps only in-frame clones here, not all; method: immunoSEQ multiplex PCR. The D gene and trimming were derived from the DNA, and the V and J assignments and clone size from that table. The sample has more than 100,000 clones, roughly 80% seen once. The sequenced sample was peripheral blood. The receptor comes from a woman aged 25 to 39 who had recovered from COVID-19. The gene calls are TRBV5-1 and TRBJ2-2, with TRBD2 matching over 8 bases. The CDR3 protein is CASSFQPGGGTGELFF. In DNA, the CDR3 is TGCGCCAGCAGCTTTCAACCGGGAGGGGGCACCGGGGAGCTGTTTTTT.